The source of this TCR beta chain is a study of T cells in Graves' hyperthyroidism and ophthalmopathy. Notes on the study in general: The model anticipated ophthalmopathy a median around 6 months pre-onset. Most clonotypes expanded in thyroid above 0.001 were likewise present in blood.

RNA transcripts yielded amplified TCR beta CDR3 regions. The primer set for the first-round RT-PCR of the TCR CDR3 was HTBI. TCRdb passed the multiplex PCR reads through MiXCR, listing each CDR3 protein once. This table has some 250,000 distinct CDR3 sequences, less than 15% appearing once. The CDR3 is made up of 14 amino acids. CDR1 and CDR2 from the germline V gene are MGHRA and YSYEKL. Trimming removed 5 bases at V and 1 base at J, with 11 bases between. As concerns this clonotype: What it binds is not known.

Lactation, pregnancy, other autoimmune disease or uncontrolled infection led to exclusion of patients. Fresh peripheral blood, approximately 10 ml, was the source of the PBMCs. The sample comprised blood. The chain employs TRBV4-1 and TRBJ1-1; D is possibly TRBD1 (5 bases). The TCR was taken from a woman in her 40s with Graves' hyperthyroidism that later progressed to Graves' ophthalmopathy. The CDR3 DNA reads TGCGCCAGCAGCGAACGCGGGGGGAACACTGAAGCTTTCTTT. This gives the protein CASSERGGNTEAFF.